These 22 T cell receptor beta chains originate from one sample sequenced in a study of regulatory T cells in long-lasting Graves disease. The authors built TCR beta libraries using iRepertoire HTBI primers and Arm-PCR of CDR3 regions. TCRdb processed the multiplex PCR reads anew with MiXCR; each CDR3 protein has one entry. The top ten hold around 12% of the sample, which has 550,000 to 650,000 distinct CDR3 sequences, 15% to 20% seen once. Stated time point: newly diagnosed GD, antithyroid drugs for less than 3 months. PBMC RNA served as the TCR library source. The sample was also linked to a second study, of T cells in Graves' hyperthyroidism and ophthalmopathy.

Sequenced material: peripheral blood mononuclear cells (PBMCs), taken at new diagnosis, from a patient treated with antithyroid drugs. The receptors stem from a man younger than 30 with Graves disease.

This clonotype was observed at least ten times. In DNA form, the CDR3 reads TGTGCCAGCAGTTGGACAGGCTTCACGCGCGTCCACACAGATACGCAGTATTTT. Protein: CASSWTGFTRVHTDTQYF. This rearrangement joins TRBV2 to TRBJ2-3; 7 bases align to TRBD1. Germline V gene sequence: CDR1 SNHLY, CDR2 FYNNEI. With 5 bases clipped from V and 2 bases from J, the junction kept 16 bases outside the gene matches. This CDR3 has 18 residues.

This clonotype appeared many times. The chain uses TRBV12-3 or TRBV12-4 and TRBJ1-3, with unresolved D. The CDR3 has 15 amino acids. V was shortened by 6 bases and J by 4 bases, with 16 bases between the two germline ends. This chain's CDR3 is CASSLEGRTGNTIYF. The CDR3 DNA reads as TGTGCCAGCAGCCTAGAGGGCCGGACCGGAAACACCATATATTTT.

This CDR3 is CASSPAGGNIQYF. CDR3 nucleotides: TGCGCCAGCAGCCCGGCGGGGGGGAACATTCAGTACTTC. The genes are TRBV4-1 and TRBJ2-4, with 9 bases that match TRBD2. V lost 4 bases to trimming and J lost 7 bases; unmatched junction nucleotides: 2. Germline V gene data show CDR1 as MGHRA and CDR2 as YSYEKL. The CDR3 has 13 amino acids.

This clonotype occurred a few times. This rearrangement joins TRBV6-1 to TRBJ2-3; 9 bases agree with TRBD2. This CDR3 region has 15 residues. Germline-derived CDR1 and CDR2 are MNHNS and SASEGT. V lost 4 bases, J lost 3 bases, and 5 bases stayed unmatched. The CDR3 nucleotides read TGTGCCAGCAGTGCGGTAGCGGGAGCAACAGATACGCAGTATTTT. It codes for CASSAVAGATDTQYF.

This clonotype appeared once. The chain links TRBV7-6 to TRBJ1-3, with 9 positions matching TRBD1. With 4 bases clipped from V and 7 bases from J, the junction kept 5 bases outside the gene matches. CDR1 SGHVS and CDR2 FNYEAQ come from the germline V gene. The length of the CDR3 is 14 residues. The CDR3 region is CASSYGTGRNTIYF. CDR3 bases: TGTGCCAGCAGCTACGGGACAGGGCGGAACACCATATATTTT.

This clonotype was detected ten times or more. The chain couples TRBV28 to TRBJ2-3, with 7 nucleotides matching TRBD2. With V trimmed by 8 bases and J by 2 bases, 10 bases remained unmatched. CDR3 length: 15 amino acids. The germline V gene encodes CDR1 MDHEN and CDR2 SYDVKM. In nucleotides, the CDR3 is TGTGCCAGCGAAACCACTAGCGACTCCACAGATACGCAGTATTTT. It yields the protein CASETTSDSTDTQYF.

In its sample, this clonotype was seen a few times. This sequence joins TRBV19 and TRBJ2-7; 9 nucleotides agree with TRBD2. Trimming removed 9 bases from V and 0 bases from J; junction bases left unmatched: 6. This CDR3 is built from 14 residues. The germline V gene has CDR1 LNHDA and CDR2 SQIVND (reference sequence). The CDR3 bases are TGTGCCAGCGCACTAGCGGGCATCTCCTACGAGCAGTACTTC. The encoded protein is CASALAGISYEQYF.

The chain joins TRBV6-5 to TRBJ2-7; D gene unclear. Germline V gene data show CDR1 as MNHEY and CDR2 as SVGAGI. This CDR3 has 13 residues. The V end was cut by 4 bases, the J end by 2 bases, with 9 bases between. CDR3 bases: TGTGCCAGCAGTTGCAACTTAGCCTACGAGCAGTACTTC. It translates to CASSCNLAYEQYF.

This clonotype was counted only a few times. The chain combines TRBV29-1 with TRBJ1-5; D unresolved. Deletions cut 4 bases from V and 4 bases from J, with 11 bases between. CDR1 and CDR2 (germline): SQVTM, ANQGSEA. The CDR3 is 13 residues long. DNA of the CDR3: TGCAGCGTTGCACGGGGAGGAAATCAGCCCCAGCATTTT. Protein: CSVARGGNQPQHF.

There are a few counts of this clonotype. The CDR3 nucleotides read TGTGCCAGTAGTACGGACTTTCCGTACGAGCAGTACTTC. Its protein is CASSTDFPYEQYF. This chain connects TRBV19 to TRBJ2-7; TRBD2 might be the D (5 bases). Germline V CDR1 and CDR2: LNHDA, SQIVND (reference sequence). The V and J ends lost 4 bases and 4 bases respectively, with 11 bases between them. This CDR3 is 13 amino acids long.

This clonotype was recorded a few times. The gene calls are TRBV10-3 and TRBJ1-1; 8 bases are a match to TRBD1. Germline V gene data show CDR1 as ENHRY and CDR2 as SYGVKD. The length of the CDR3 is 16 residues. The J segment lost 3 bases and the V segment lost 7 bases, leaving 13 bases of the junction unmatched. CDR3 DNA sequence: TGTGCCATCACTAACTCAGGGGGCAGGGGTTACACTGAAGCTTTCTTT. It translates to CAITNSGGRGYTEAFF.

Turning to this clonotype: A much larger clone differs by one base, so this may be a read error. This chain uses TRBV18 with TRBJ2-1, with 8 bases identical to TRBD2. The V segment lost 3 bases and the J segment 7 bases; nucleotides outside the gene matches: 11. This CDR3 contains 16 residues. CDR1 is KGHSH, CDR2 LQKENI, per germline. The CDR3 reads CASSPVPAGVGNEQFF. The CDR3 DNA reads as TGTGCCAGCTCACCGGTACCAGCGGGAGTTGGGAATGAGCAGTTCTTC.

This clonotype showed up many times. The rearrangement joins TRBV28 to TRBJ2-7; D unclear. This CDR3 has 11 residues. V lost 3 bases, J lost 7 bases, and 7 bases lay in between. CDR1 is MDHEN and CDR2 is SYDVKM in the germline V gene. Written as DNA, the CDR3 is TGTGCCAGCAGTTTTCGTCAAGAGCAGTACTTC. This encodes CASSFRQEQYF.

The chain uses TRBV5-1 and TRBJ2-5; 10 bases map to TRBD1. Germline trimming cut 4 bases from V and 4 bases from J; bases unmatched to any gene: 10. This CDR3 is 16 amino acids long. From germline, CDR1 is SGHRS and CDR2 YFSETQ. In DNA form, the CDR3 reads TGCGCCAGCAGCCCGCCGGGACAGGGGCAGGTAGAGACCCAGTACTTC. Its protein is CASSPPGQGQVETQYF.

This chain connects TRBV7-9 to TRBJ2-7; 11 bases are a match to TRBD2. With V trimmed by 4 bases and J by 0 bases, 11 bases remained unmatched. Germline V CDR1 and CDR2: SEHNR, FQNEAQ (reference sequence). This CDR3 region has 18 residues. The CDR3 spells CASSSAGLADFYSYEQYF. The CDR3 DNA reads TGTGCCAGCAGCTCAGCGGGACTAGCGGACTTCTACTCCTACGAGCAGTACTTC.

This clonotype came up many times. This chain joins TRBV28 and TRBJ1-1; D is possibly TRBD1 (5 bases). Between the trimmed V and J ends, which lost 6 bases and 6 bases, there was a span of 17 bases. Germline V gene sequence: CDR1 MDHEN, CDR2 SYDVKM. This CDR3 is 14 amino acids long. CDR3 bases: TGTGCCAGCAGATACCAAGCCGCGGGGGCTGAAGCTTTCTTT. It codes for CASRYQAAGAEAFF.

This clonotype appeared many times. J is TRBJ2-7 and V is TRBV5-1; 9 bases match TRBD1. The V gene end was trimmed by 4 bases and the J gene end by 0 bases; junction bases not matched to a gene: 8. This CDR3 is 16 amino acids long. CDR1 SGHRS and CDR2 YFSETQ come from the germline V gene. Here the CDR3 DNA reads TGCGCCAGCAGCCTGCTGACAGGGGGTAGCTCCTACGAGCAGTACTTC. Translated, it gives CASSLLTGGSSYEQYF.

This clonotype was seen a handful of times. J is TRBJ2-5 and V is TRBV13; 8 nucleotides match TRBD2. The ends lost 5 bases at V and 1 base at J; junction bases unmatched: 6. From germline, CDR1 is PRHDT and CDR2 FYEKMQ (reference sequence). This CDR3 has 15 residues. CDR3 bases: TGTGCCAGCAGCATACGTAGCGGGACCCAAGAGACCCAGTACTTC. Translating gives CASSIRSGTQETQYF.

The chain joins TRBV3-1 to TRBJ2-3, with 8 bases that match TRBD2. CDR3 size: 17 residues. Germline CDR1 reads LGHDT; CDR2 reads YNNKEL (reference sequence). The junction had 13 bases not matched to a gene; V was cut back by 4 bases and J by 4 bases. The CDR3, as DNA: TGTGCCAGCAGCCCCGGTAAGAGCGGGAGCTTAGCAGATACGCAGTATTTT. The encoded protein is CASSPGKSGSLADTQYF.

The V and J genes are TRBV10-3 and TRBJ2-5; no firm D call. The germline V and J ends were trimmed by 2 bases and 2 bases, with 6 bases remaining between them. CDR1 is ENHRY and CDR2 is SYGVKD in the germline V gene. CDR3 length: 13 residues. The CDR3 spells CAISEVYQETQYF. The CDR3 DNA reads as TGTGCCATCAGTGAGGTCTATCAAGAGACCCAGTACTTC.

The chain links TRBV6-2 or TRBV6-3 to TRBJ2-1; 10 bases fit TRBD1. This CDR3 spans 15 amino acids. Germline CDR1 reads MNHEY; CDR2 reads SVGEGT. The V segment lost 2 bases and the J segment 12 bases; nucleotides outside the gene matches: 10. The CDR3 loop reads CASSYGQGDTLGQFF. The CDR3 DNA sequence: TGTGCCAGCAGTTACGGACAGGGGGATACGTTGGGGCAGTTCTTC.

This clonotype was seen many times. The chain recombines TRBV20-1 with TRBJ2-3, with D tentatively TRBD2 (5 bases). The length of the CDR3 is 14 residues. Germline lookup yields CDR1 DFQATT and CDR2 SNEGSKA (reference sequence). V was shortened by 0 bases and J by 6 bases, with 13 bases between the two germline ends. CDR3 sequence: CSAREPYSGDTQYF. The CDR3 nucleotides read TGCAGTGCTAGAGAGCCTTACAGCGGCGATACGCAGTATTTT.